Sequencing of this T cell receptor beta chain was carried out in a study of CD8+CD57+ T cells in acquired aplastic anemia. Study information: The study obtained an average of around 3.4 ug of DNA from sorted CD4+ and CD8+ cells. Findings and limits, study-wide: Fewer than 35 sequences, all CD8+ CDR3, were shared between patients and controls.

V was cut by 4 bases and J by 7 bases, with 15 bases left in between. The CDR3 contains 14 residues. CDR1 and CDR2 (germline): SGHRS, YFSETQ. Template material for TCR beta VDJ and CDR3 profiling consisted of genomic DNA. TCRdb redid the calling of the reads with MiXCR, one entry per CDR3 protein. The top ten hold over 10% of the sample, which has fewer than 200,000 distinct CDR3 sequences, 48% seen once. Patients who underwent sequencing had shown CD8+CD57+ cell expansion by flow cytometry. Patients were untreated when blood was sampled. This clonotype was seen only a few times. Its antigen remains unidentified.

Sequences were obtained from sorted CD4+, CD8+, or CD8+CD57+ T cells (not recorded which) from PBMCs. The chain recombines TRBV5-1 with TRBJ2-4, with D maybe TRBD2 (6 bases). The TCR sequence derives from a human donor with aplastic anemia. The CDR3 nucleotides read TGCGCCAGCAGCCCAGCCGGGGGTTGGAACATTCAGTACTTC. Encoded protein: CASSPAGGWNIQYF.